This T cell receptor beta chain was obtained from a study of vaccination and CD4 T cells after COVID-19. Study in general: Once diagnosed, patients had post-COVID samples drawn a median approximately 93 days later (range 35 to 161). Control wells got either CEFX epitopes, HIV-1 Nef peptides, or no peptide at all.

Treatment: approximately nine-day PBMC culture with coronavirus spike peptide pools or control peptides (ViraFEST assay). ViraFEST grew antigen-specific T cells using peptide pools, then sequenced TCRs. The Oncomine TCR Beta short-read assay was applied to DNA of cultured CD4+ T cells. MiXCR was run by TCRdb on the PCR reads, yielding one entry per CDR3 protein. The profile shows about 6,600 distinct CDR3 sequences, roughly 20% of them singletons. The CDR3 extends over 15 amino acids. The ends lost 3 bases at V and 5 bases at J; junction bases unmatched: 5. The V gene's germline CDR1 is MNHNS and CDR2 SASEGT. With regard to this clonotype: Its antigen remains unknown.

Study-level results: Analysis of convalescent patients found that 304 of 307 vaccine-specific clones were spike mono-reactive.

The specimen comprised CD4+ T cells from blood, cultured in vitro, sampled after SARS-CoV-2 vaccination. V is TRBV6-1 and J is TRBJ2-3; 10 bases map to TRBD2. This TCR was sampled from a human donor who had recovered from COVID-19. CDR3 sequence reads: CASSEEGLARDTQYF. DNA for the CDR3: TGTGCCAGCAGTGAGGAGGGACTAGCGAGAGATACGCAGTATTTT.